The next 20 T cell receptor beta chains were all read from a single sample in a study of early T cells in non-severe SARS-CoV-2 infection. Each CDR3 protein gets one entry after TCRdb re-called the 5' RACE reads with MiXCR. Among 70,000 to 75,000 distinct CDR3 sequences listed, roughly 12% were seen once. The specimen was whole blood. The receptor set was obtained from an adult who was a healthcare worker with PCR-confirmed SARS-CoV-2 infection or an uninfected control (not recorded which).

This chain joins TRBV7-3 and TRBJ2-6; D may be TRBD1 or TRBD2 (5 bases each). V lost 5 bases to trimming and J lost 5 bases, with 13 bases between them. CDR1 is SGHTA, CDR2 FQGTGA, per germline. The CDR3 has 15 residues. The CDR3 protein is CASSPRDERANVLTF. The DNA for the CDR3 is TGTGCCAGCAGCCCCCGGGACGAGCGGGCCAACGTCCTGACTTTC. Filled out from reference TRBV7-3 and TRBJ2-6, the complete variable domain reads GAGVSQTPSNKVTEKGKYVELRCDPISGHTALYWYRQSLGQGPEFLIYFQGTGAADDSGLPNDRFFAVRPEGSVSTLKIQRTERGDSAVYLCASSPRDERANVLTFGAGSRLTVL.

This clonotype was picked up many times. The chain has TRBV19 and TRBJ2-3; D may be TRBD2 (5 bases). Trimming took off 6 bases at V and 9 bases at J, with 13 bases between the two ends. Germline V gene sequence: CDR1 LNHDA, CDR2 SQIVND (reference sequence). There are 12 residues in the CDR3. The CDR3 is CASRTGVATQYF. CDR3 nucleotides: TGTGCCAGTAGGACCGGGGTGGCCACGCAGTATTTT.

This clonotype was counted between two and nine times. The CDR3 DNA reads TGTGCCAGCAGCCAAGGGACCCCTTATCGGGAGCTGTTTTTT. This sequence encodes CASSQGTPYRELFF. The chain employs TRBV3-1 and TRBJ2-2, with D unresolved. CDR3 length equals 14 residues. Germline V lookup: CDR1 LGHDT, CDR2 YNNKEL (reference sequence). The V gene lost 1 base and the J gene lost 9 bases, with 12 bases spanning the gap.

At least ten counts were recorded for this clonotype. The rearrangement joins TRBV29-1 to TRBJ1-2; D is perhaps TRBD1 (6 bases). The V end lost 0 bases, the J end lost 2 bases, and 10 bases lay between the germline ends. The CDR3 runs 14 residues. Germline assignment: CDR1 SQVTM and CDR2 ANQGSEA. The CDR3 loop is CSVEDWTENYGYTF. In DNA, the CDR3 is TGCAGCGTTGAAGACTGGACAGAAAACTATGGCTACACCTTC. Looking up the rest from reference TRBV29-1 and TRBJ1-2 gives the full variable domain: SAVISQKPSRDICQRGTSLTIQCQVDSQVTMMFWYRQQPGQSLTLIATANQGSEATYESGFVIDKFPISRPNLTFSTLTVSNMSPEDSSIYLCSVEDWTENYGYTFGSGTRLTVV.

In its sample, this clonotype was seen many times. The chain uses TRBV28 and TRBJ2-3, with D possibly being TRBD1 (5 bases). Germline loops: CDR1 MDHEN, CDR2 SYDVKM. The ends were cut back, 0 bases at V and 1 base at J, with 8 bases in the middle. The CDR3 has 15 residues. CDR3 DNA: TGTGCCAGCAGTTTATGGCAGGGCCGCACAGATACGCAGTATTTT. Translated: CASSLWQGRTDTQYF.

This clonotype has at least ten counts. The V gene is TRBV27, the J gene TRBJ1-1, with 8 bases that match TRBD1. Unmatched junction bases numbered 18, after V lost 5 bases and J lost 1 base. CDR1 is MNHEY and CDR2 is SMNVEV in the germline V gene (reference sequence). CDR3 length equals 19 residues. This CDR3 is CASSGYSFPDRGANTEAFF. In nucleotides, the CDR3 is TGTGCCAGCAGTGGTTATTCCTTTCCAGACAGGGGCGCGAACACTGAAGCTTTCTTT.

This clonotype was seen ten or more times. The V and J genes are TRBV2 and TRBJ1-6; TRBD1 is a possible D gene (6 bases). The CDR3 has 17 amino acids. Germline CDR1 SNHLY, CDR2 FYNNEI. Between the trimmed V and J ends, which lost 7 bases and 0 bases, there was a span of 16 bases. CDR3 sequence: CASTRGQRSSYNSPLHF. The CDR3 nucleotides read TGTGCCAGCACCCGGGGGCAGAGGAGCTCCTATAATTCACCCCTCCACTTT.

The V call is TRBV20-1, the J call TRBJ1-2, with D possibly being TRBD1 (6 bases). The V gene lost 2 bases and the J gene lost 0 bases, with 13 bases spanning the gap. This CDR3 is built from 15 residues. The germline gives CDR1 DFQATT, CDR2 SNEGSKA (reference sequence). In DNA form, the CDR3 reads TGCAGTGCTAGAACTACAAAGGGGGCTAACTATGGCTACACCTTC. Amino acid sequence: CSARTTKGANYGYTF.

This chain joins TRBV28 and TRBJ1-6; D possibly corresponds to TRBD1 (6 bases). With 6 bases removed from V and 8 bases from J, the gap between germline ends came to 14 bases. Germline V gene data show CDR1 as MDHEN and CDR2 as SYDVKM. The CDR3 runs 14 residues. This chain's CDR3 is CASSTGYRDSPLHF. CDR3 sequence (DNA): TGTGCCAGCAGCACAGGGTACAGGGATTCACCCCTCCACTTT.

This clonotype was found a few times. At one end, the junction sequence differs from germline, possibly due to a read error. The chain links TRBV12-3 or TRBV12-4 to TRBJ1-3; 7 positions match TRBD1. The CDR3 spans 15 residues. CDR3: CASSPTGLSENTIYF. The CDR3 coding sequence is TGTGCCAGCAGCCCGACAGGGCTCTCTGAAAACACCATATATTTT.

The chain is built from TRBV7-3 and TRBJ2-7, with D unclear. Per germline, CDR1 SGHTA and CDR2 FQGTGA. V gave up 3 bases and J gave up 6 bases, with 12 bases separating them. This CDR3 region has 13 residues. In nucleotides, the CDR3 is TGTGCCAGCAGCTTCGGACGTGACACCGAGCAGTACTTC. It translates to CASSFGRDTEQYF.

This rearrangement joins TRBV3-1 to TRBJ2-3; weak D call: TRBD1 (6 bases). The CDR3 extends over 16 amino acids. Looked up from germline, CDR1 is LGHDT and CDR2 is YNNKEL (reference sequence). The V gene lost 0 bases and the J gene lost 0 bases, with 10 bases spanning the gap. In DNA, the CDR3 is TGTGCCAGCAGCCAAGATTATCAGGGGAGCACAGATACGCAGTATTTT. This sequence encodes CASSQDYQGSTDTQYF.

The sample holds many counts of this clonotype. The rearrangement uses TRBV20-1 and TRBJ2-3; D uncertain. The CDR3 is 15 residues long. Germline V lookup: CDR1 DFQATT, CDR2 SNEGSKA (reference sequence). V was pared by 0 bases and J by 2 bases, with 12 bases between. For the CDR3, the DNA is TGCAGTGCTAGAGACCCCCAGAGCGTCACAGATACGCAGTATTTT. Its translation: CSARDPQSVTDTQYF.

The V gene is TRBV20-1, the J gene TRBJ1-2; 10 bases map to TRBD1. J lost 6 bases, V lost 2 bases, and 9 bases had no gene match. This CDR3 spans 15 amino acids. Per the germline V gene, CDR1 is DFQATT and CDR2 is SNEGSKA (reference sequence). The CDR3 nucleotides read TGCAGTGCTAGAACACGGGACAGGGGATTGGATGGCTACACCTTC. Translating gives CSARTRDRGLDGYTF.

The rearrangement joins TRBV12-3 or TRBV12-4 to TRBJ1-1, with D perhaps TRBD1 (6 bases). The CDR3 consists of 15 residues. Trimming left V 3 bases short and J 2 bases short, with 13 bases between. The CDR3 spells CASSFSPGANTEAFF. DNA of the CDR3: TGTGCCAGCAGTTTCTCTCCAGGGGCAAACACTGAAGCTTTCTTT.

This clonotype was seen at least ten times. This chain joins TRBV4-2 and TRBJ1-5; D is uncertain. Deletions cut 6 bases from V and 1 base from J, with 16 bases between. CDR3 size: 16 residues. The germline CDR1 and CDR2 sequences are LGHNA and YNFKEQ. The CDR3 sequence: CASSSVGKSSNQPQHF. The CDR3, as DNA: TGTGCCAGCAGTTCCGTCGGGAAGTCGAGCAATCAGCCCCAGCATTTT.

This clonotype was detected many times. The genes are TRBV10-3 and TRBJ1-5, with D possibly being TRBD1 (6 bases). The CDR3 has 13 residues. CDR1 is ENHRY and CDR2 is SYGVKD in the germline V gene. V dropped 3 bases and J dropped 7 bases, with 10 bases sitting between them. The chain's CDR3 is CAISDQQGQPQHF. In nucleotides, the CDR3 is TGTGCCATCAGTGACCAACAGGGACAGCCCCAGCATTTT.

This clonotype showed up many times. The chain joins TRBV21-1 to TRBJ1-2; TRBD1, the table's D call, lacks a check against the DNA. TRBV21-1 counts as a pseudogene. This CDR3 region has 17 residues. The chain's CDR3 is CASSKGAAGGSDYGYTF. CDR3 bases: TGTGCCAGCAGCAAAGGAGCGGCAGGGGGATCCGACTATGGCTACACCTTC.

This sequence joins TRBV13 and TRBJ1-1, with 8 bases matching TRBD1. Germline values: CDR1 PRHDT, CDR2 FYEKMQ (reference sequence). V lost 5 bases and J lost 1; bases outside the gene matches: 9. The CDR3 is 16 residues long. CDR3 nucleotides: TGTGCCAGCAGCGGCACAGGGGGTAGGGGGAACACTGAAGCTTTCTTT. Translating it yields CASSGTGGRGNTEAFF.

This clonotype came up a few times. The chain joins TRBV4-2 to TRBJ1-5; D remains unclear. Germline CDR1 reads LGHNA; CDR2 reads YNFKEQ. This CDR3 has 16 amino acids. V lost 1 base to trimming and J lost 1 base, with 11 bases between them. For the CDR3, the DNA is TGTGCCAGCAGCCAAGTCCCCGTAATGAGCAATCAGCCCCAGCATTTT. Amino acid sequence: CASSQVPVMSNQPQHF.